This T cell receptor beta chain was captured in a study of Ad26.COV2.S vaccination and SARS-CoV-2 variants. Across the whole study: Within the COV1001 Ad26.COV2.S trial arm, the donor was enrolled. Donor got 5x10^10 or 1x10^11 viral particles of Ad26.COV2.S. Findings and limits, study-wide: Total T cell responses may have been underestimated by the TCR breadth and depth analyses.

Note on this clone: Its antigen remains unidentified.

Assay used: immunoSEQ multiplex PCR; TCRdb lists only in-frame clones, some missing. The sample has about 460,000 clones; roughly nine tenths are singletons. Treatment defined: some 20 received Ad26.COV2.S at low or high dose, single or two shots; 5 received placebo; per-sample allocation not given. All samples were drawn on day 63, counting from the first vaccine or placebo injection. The donor was a Boston adult aged 18-55 years. Trimming removed 5 bases from V and 7 bases from J, with 12 bases in between. Germline values: CDR1 MNHEY, CDR2 SMNVEV (reference sequence). This CDR3 region has 12 residues.

The sample here was peripheral blood, taken in a trial of Ad26.COV2.S vaccine versus placebo. This clonotype was sampled from a person between 18 and 60 years old who received the Ad26.COV2.S COVID-19 vaccine or a placebo. V usage is TRBV27 and J usage is TRBJ2-7; D is undetermined. The CDR3 here is CASSLGFGEQYF. In DNA, the CDR3 is TGTGCCAGCAGTCTAGGATTCGGTGAGCAGTACTTC.